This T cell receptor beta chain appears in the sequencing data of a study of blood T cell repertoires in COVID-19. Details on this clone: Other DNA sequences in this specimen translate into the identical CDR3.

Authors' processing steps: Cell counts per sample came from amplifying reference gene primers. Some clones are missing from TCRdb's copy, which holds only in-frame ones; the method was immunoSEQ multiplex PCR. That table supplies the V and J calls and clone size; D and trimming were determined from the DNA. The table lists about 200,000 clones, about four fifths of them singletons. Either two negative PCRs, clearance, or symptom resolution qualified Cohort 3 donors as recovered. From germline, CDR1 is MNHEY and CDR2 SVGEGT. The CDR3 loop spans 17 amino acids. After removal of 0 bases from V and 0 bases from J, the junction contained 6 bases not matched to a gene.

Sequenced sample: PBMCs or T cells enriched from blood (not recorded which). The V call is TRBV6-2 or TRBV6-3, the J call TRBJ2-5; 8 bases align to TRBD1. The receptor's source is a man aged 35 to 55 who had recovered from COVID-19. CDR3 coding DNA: TGTGCCAGCAGTTACTCGAGGACAGGGCCGTACCAAGAGACCCAGTACTTC. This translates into CASSYSRTGPYQETQYF.